This passage covers 21 T cell receptor beta chains from one sample sequenced in a study of human T cells and chemical hapten exposure. TCRdb re-called the RACE reads with MiXCR, one entry per CDR3 protein. The table lists more than 300,000 distinct CDR3 sequences, around 5.5% of them singletons. Time point denoted: pre-sensitization, week 0. The sample's treatment: therapeutic diphenylcyclopropenone sensitization with weekly scalp DPC. The specimen comprised whole blood, sampled in connection with sensitization to the hapten diphenylcyclopropenone (DPC). All receptors come from a woman younger than 35 with alopecia areata. Some clones in this sample may be carry-over from other donors' samples.

There are a few counts of this clonotype. The rearrangement uses TRBV12-3 or TRBV12-4 and TRBJ1-1; D uncertain. The length of the CDR3 is 13 residues. V lost 1 base and J lost 6, with 9 bases in between. The CDR3 bases are TGTGCCAGCAGTTTAGTTGGAGGTCCTGAAGCTTTCTTT. Its translation is CASSLVGGPEAFF.

This clonotype has a count of ten or more. The chain joins TRBV4-2 to TRBJ1-2; D unresolved. In germline, CDR1 is LGHNA, CDR2 YNFKEQ. V was trimmed by 1 base and J by 6 bases, leaving 18 bases between them. The CDR3 is made up of 16 amino acids. This CDR3 is CASSQVLESDTHGYTF. In DNA, the CDR3 is TGTGCCAGCAGCCAAGTTTTAGAGAGTGATACCCATGGCTACACCTTC.

There are many counts of this clonotype. The V call is TRBV6-2 or TRBV6-3, the J call TRBJ1-5; 7 nucleotides align to TRBD1. The CDR3 has 14 residues. The V segment lost 7 bases and the J segment 6 bases; nucleotides outside the gene matches: 9. Germline loops: CDR1 MNHEY, CDR2 SVGEGT. The CDR3 DNA sequence: TGTGCCAGCACCAACAGGGGAAGAAGTCAGCCCCAGCATTTT. It codes for CASTNRGRSQPQHF.

This clonotype has a count of ten or more. The CDR3 protein is CASTPSGGADETQYF. The CDR3 DNA is TGTGCCAGCACCCCTAGCGGGGGGGCCGATGAGACCCAGTACTTC. This chain links TRBV7-9 with TRBJ2-5; 12 bases line up with TRBD2. The CDR3 has 15 residues. Germline CDR1 reads SEHNR; CDR2 reads FQNEAQ (reference sequence). Trimming took 7 bases from V and 5 from J; bases not matched to a gene: 8.

This clonotype was observed many times. This chain connects TRBV29-1 to TRBJ1-1; D may be TRBD1 (5 bases). CDR1 is SQVTM and CDR2 is ANQGSEA in the germline V gene. The CDR3 is 11 amino acids. Trimming took off 8 bases at V and 6 bases at J, with 13 bases between the two ends. DNA for the CDR3: TGCAGCTCGACCCGGGGCCCTGAAGCTTTCTTT. This translates into CSSTRGPEAFF.

The chain employs TRBV5-6 and TRBJ2-7; a weak D match, TRBD2 (6 bases). This CDR3 has 14 residues. Trimming removed 7 bases from V and 0 bases from J, with 14 bases in between. The germline gives CDR1 SGHDT, CDR2 YYEEEE. The CDR3 DNA sequence: TGTGCCAGCGGACTGACTAGGGTCTCCTACGAGCAGTACTTC. The encoded protein is CASGLTRVSYEQYF.

The chain is built from TRBV7-9 and TRBJ2-3; possible D gene TRBD1, 6 bases. CDR1 and CDR2 from the germline V gene are SEHNR and FQNEAQ (reference sequence). The length of the CDR3 is 14 residues. V shed 1 base and J shed 4 bases, with 9 bases lying between them. Written as DNA, the CDR3 is TGTGCCAGCAGCTTAGTCAGGACAGCAGATACGCAGTATTTT. It codes for CASSLVRTADTQYF.

This rearrangement joins TRBV6-5 to TRBJ2-3; possible D gene TRBD1, 6 bases. This CDR3 spans 12 amino acids. The germline V gene encodes CDR1 MNHEY and CDR2 SVGAGI. Trimming cost V 7 bases and J 8 bases, with 13 bases left between them. CDR3 in DNA: TGTGCCAGCAAACAGGGCCAAGGTACGCAGTATTTT. Translating it yields CASKQGQGTQYF.

The chain couples TRBV10-3 to TRBJ2-2; perhaps TRBD2 as D (6 bases). Trimming shortened V by 3 bases and J by 5 bases, and 16 bases separated the two germline ends. This CDR3 has 16 residues. Looked up from germline, CDR1 is ENHRY and CDR2 is SYGVKD. CDR3 protein: CAISDQTTSLTGELFF. CDR3 in DNA: TGTGCCATCAGTGACCAAACGACTAGTTTAACCGGGGAGCTGTTTTTT.

This clonotype was counted only a few times. One end of the junction fails to match germline, which may point to a read error. The rearrangement links TRBV27 to TRBJ2-5; 7 bases agree with TRBD2. The CDR3 is 11 residues long. Germline V gene lookup returns CDR1 MNHEY and CDR2 SMNVEV (reference sequence). The CDR3 is CATLKGLSLTF. Written as DNA, the CDR3 is TGTGCCACCCTCAAGGGACTATCTCTAACGTTC.

This clonotype was detected only a few times. The chain is built from TRBV28 and TRBJ1-5; no clear D gene. Trimming stripped 3 bases from V and 8 bases from J, with 8 bases between. The CDR3 contains 12 residues. Germline lookup yields CDR1 MDHEN and CDR2 SYDVKM. Written as DNA, the CDR3 is TGTGCCAGCAGTTTCCGGGTAGAGCCCCAGCATTTT. It translates to CASSFRVEPQHF.

This clonotype came up a few times. The rearrangement joins TRBV7-9 to TRBJ2-3; perhaps TRBD1 as D (6 bases). Germline CDR1 is SEHNR and CDR2 is FQNEAQ (reference sequence). V was shortened by 5 bases and J by 2 bases, with 14 bases between the two germline ends. The CDR3 covers 15 residues. DNA of the CDR3: TGTGCCAGCAGCGCCCCCACAGGGATCACAGATACGCAGTATTTT. Translated, it gives CASSAPTGITDTQYF. The whole variable domain, filled in from reference TRBV7-9 and TRBJ2-3, reads DTGVSQNPRHKITKRGQNVTFRCDPISEHNRLYWYRQTLGQGPEFLTYFQNEAQLEKSRLLSDRFSAERPKGSFSTLEIQRTEQGDSAMYLCASSAPTGITDTQYFGPGTRLTVL.

Points on this clonotype: A much larger clone differs from this one at a single base, so this may be a read error. V usage is TRBV3-1 and J usage is TRBJ2-3; possibly TRBD2 for D (6 bases). The CDR3 spans 15 residues. The V gene's germline CDR1 is LGHDT and CDR2 YNNKEL (reference sequence). The CDR3 loop is CASSPLRSREDTLYF. CDR3 DNA sequence: TGTGCCAGCAGCCCCCTTAGGTCCAGGGAGGATACGCTGTATTTT.

This clonotype was recorded many times. The chain links TRBV28 to TRBJ2-7, with TRBD2 matching 9 bases. Germline CDR1 MDHEN, CDR2 SYDVKM. This CDR3 comprises 15 residues. J lost 3 bases, V lost 6 bases, and 9 bases had no gene match. In nucleotides, the CDR3 is TGTGCCAGCAGCCCTCCCGGGACTAGCAACTACGAGCAGTACTTC. This translates into CASSPPGTSNYEQYF.

V usage is TRBV28 and J usage is TRBJ2-7, with TRBD1 matching over 7 bases. The CDR3 loop spans 15 amino acids. Germline CDR1 is MDHEN and CDR2 is SYDVKM. The V gene end was trimmed by 10 bases and the J gene end by 3 bases; junction bases not matched to a gene: 15. CDR3 loop: CANTPFLTGDYEQYF. The CDR3 DNA sequence: TGTGCCAATACCCCATTTCTTACAGGGGACTACGAGCAGTACTTC.

This sequence joins TRBV28 and TRBJ1-6, with 9 positions matching TRBD1. Trimming removed 8 bases from V and 10 bases from J; junction bases left unmatched: 6. Germline V gene data show CDR1 as MDHEN and CDR2 as SYDVKM. The CDR3 totals 13 residues. As DNA, the CDR3 is TGTGCCAGCGGGGACAGGGACGAGTCACCCCTCCACTTT. Protein: CASGDRDESPLHF.

This clonotype occurred a few times. J is TRBJ1-2 and V is TRBV3-1, with TRBD1 as a possible D gene (6 bases). V lost 1 base, J lost 8 bases, and 11 bases lay in between. This CDR3 contains 13 residues. The germline gives CDR1 LGHDT, CDR2 YNNKEL (reference sequence). CDR3 sequence: CASSQAQGGGYTF. The CDR3 coding sequence is TGTGCCAGCAGCCAAGCACAGGGTGGAGGCTACACCTTC.

This chain connects TRBV7-2 to TRBJ1-2, with 9 positions matching TRBD1. The CDR3 extends over 16 amino acids. The germline CDR1 and CDR2 sequences are SGHTA and FQGNSA. The junction had 12 bases not matched to a gene; V was cut back by 2 bases and J by 8 bases. CDR3 bases: TGTGCCAGCAGCTTAAGCTCAAACAACAGGGGGCGCGGCTACACCTTC. This encodes CASSLSSNNRGRGYTF.

This clonotype was found a few times. The V gene is TRBV7-8, the J gene TRBJ2-3; D assignment may be TRBD1 or TRBD2 (5 bases each). CDR1 and CDR2 (germline): SGHVS, FQNEAQ. V was cut by 5 bases and J by 0 bases, with 15 bases left in between. CDR3 length: 16 amino acids. The CDR3 here is CASSGSSGASTDTQYF. The CDR3 DNA reads TGTGCCAGCAGCGGGTCCTCCGGGGCTAGCACAGATACGCAGTATTTT.

V is TRBV5-1 and J is TRBJ2-7; tentatively, D is TRBD2 (5 bases). This CDR3 region has 16 residues. The germline CDR1 and CDR2 sequences are SGHRS and YFSETQ. Trimming removed 2 bases from V and 0 bases from J, with 15 bases in between. The CDR3 region has the DNA TGCGCCAGCAGCTTCCCGGACGGGGTGCTCTCCTACGAGCAGTACTTC. Its translation: CASSFPDGVLSYEQYF.

This chain's CDR3 is CASSVGRGLDTQYF. DNA of the CDR3: TGTGCCAGCAGCGTAGGCCGAGGGCTAGATACGCAGTATTTT. The V and J genes are TRBV9 and TRBJ2-3, with D maybe TRBD2 (5 bases). Germline V gene lookup returns CDR1 SGDLS and CDR2 YYNGEE. The CDR3 runs to 14 residues. V was shortened by 0 bases and J by 5 bases, with 10 bases between the two germline ends.